The next 27 T cell receptor beta chains were all read from a single sample in a study of identifying expanded T cells in peripheral blood. The table came from immunoSEQ multiplex PCR; TCRdb's copy has only in-frame clones and leaves some out. The table lists tens of thousands of clones, roughly 86% of them singletons. Sequencing used blood. Receptors originate from a person aged 18-70 years in good health.

The J gene is TRBJ1-1, the V gene TRBV5-5; no firm D call. The CDR3 has 16 amino acids. V dropped 5 bases and J dropped 5 bases, with 22 bases sitting between them. Germline V gene data show CDR1 as SGHKS and CDR2 as YYEKEE (reference sequence). In DNA, the CDR3 is TGTGCCAGCAGTTCCGAGGCGAGGATCCAGAAGACTGAAGCTTTCTTT. Encoded protein: CASSSEARIQKTEAFF.

The gene calls are TRBV7-8 and TRBJ1-2; the match to TRBD1 covers 12 bases. The junction had 6 bases not matched to a gene; V was cut back by 5 bases and J by 5 bases. Looked up from germline, CDR1 is SGHVS and CDR2 is FQNEAQ. This CDR3 contains 15 residues. This chain's CDR3 is CASSLRDRGPYGYTF. CDR3 bases: TGTGCCAGCAGCCTCCGGGACAGGGGGCCTTATGGCTACACCTTC.

This chain uses TRBV12-5 with TRBJ2-3; D perhaps matches TRBD2 (6 bases). Trimming cost V 6 bases and J 6 bases, with 22 bases left between them. Looked up from germline, CDR1 is LGHNT and CDR2 is FRNRAP. The CDR3 is 16 amino acids. The chain's CDR3 is CASGSRIGSGSDTQYF. The CDR3 nucleotides read TGTGCTAGTGGCTCTAGGATCGGGTCCGGGAGCGATACGCAGTATTTT. Using reference TRBV12-5 and TRBJ2-3 for the parts outside the CDR3, the full variable domain is DARVTQTPRHKVTEMGQEVTMRCQPILGHNTVFWYRQTMMQGLELLAYFRNRAPLDDSGMPKDRFSAEMPDATLATLKIQPSEPRDSAVYFCASGSRIGSGSDTQYFGPGTRLTVL.

The V call is TRBV5-8, the J call TRBJ2-3, with 8 positions matching TRBD1. There are 16 residues in the CDR3. CDR1 is SGHTS and CDR2 is YDEGEE in the germline V gene. J lost 6 bases, V lost 2 bases, and 11 bases had no gene match. The CDR3 is CASSFPGWGDRDTQYF. The CDR3 DNA reads as TGTGCCAGCAGCTTCCCTGGCTGGGGGGACAGGGATACGCAGTATTTT. Full variable domain (outside the CDR3, taken from reference TRBV5-8 and TRBJ2-3): EAGVTQSPTHLIKTRGQQATLRCSPISGHTSVYWYQQALGLGLQFLLWYDEGEERNRGNFPPRFSGRQFPNYSSELNVNALELEDSALYLCASSFPGWGDRDTQYFGPGTRLTVL.

The V gene is TRBV2, the J gene TRBJ2-1; D not certain. The CDR3 has 15 residues. Looked up from germline, CDR1 is SNHLY and CDR2 is FYNNEI. Trimming shortened V by 3 bases and J by 0 bases, and 9 bases separated the two germline ends. The CDR3 region is CASSEGESSYNEQFF. CDR3 nucleotides: TGTGCCAGCAGTGAGGGTGAGAGCTCCTACAATGAGCAGTTCTTC.

The chain combines TRBV14 with TRBJ2-1; D gene uncertain. CDR3 length equals 16 residues. With 0 bases removed from V and 0 bases from J, the gap between germline ends came to 9 bases. Per germline, CDR1 SGHDN and CDR2 FVKESK. DNA of the CDR3: TGTGCCAGCAGCCAAGATAGATACTTCTCCTACAATGAGCAGTTCTTC. Translated, it gives CASSQDRYFSYNEQFF. Full variable domain (outside the CDR3, taken from reference TRBV14 and TRBJ2-1): EAGVTQFPSHSVIEKGQTVTLRCDPISGHDNLYWYRRVMGKEIKFLLHFVKESKQDESGMPNNRFLAERTGGTYSTLKVQPAELEDSGVYFCASSQDRYFSYNEQFFGPGTRLTVL.

The chain uses TRBV30 and TRBJ2-3, with a possible D match to TRBD2 (6 bases). The CDR3 sequence is 14 residues long. Trimming shortened V by 5 bases and J by 0 bases, and 12 bases separated the two germline ends. Germline lookup yields CDR1 GTSNPN and CDR2 SVGIG (reference sequence). The CDR3 loop reads CAWQTGTSTDTQYF. The CDR3 coding sequence is TGTGCCTGGCAGACCGGGACTAGCACAGATACGCAGTATTTT.

The gene calls are TRBV27 and TRBJ2-3, with a weak D call TRBD2 (6 bases). Trimming removed 5 bases at V and 1 base at J, with 16 bases between. The CDR3 is 16 residues long. Germline loops: CDR1 MNHEY, CDR2 SMNVEV (reference sequence). The CDR3 DNA follows: TGTGCCAGCAGTCGACGGGAGCAACCGGGCACAGATACGCAGTATTTT. This translates into CASSRREQPGTDTQYF.

This clone was observed a single time. The V call is TRBV19, the J call TRBJ1-1; D ambiguous. CDR1 is LNHDA and CDR2 is SQIVND in the germline V gene (reference sequence). CDR3 length equals 13 residues. Trimming removed 3 bases at V and 1 base at J, with 6 bases between. In DNA, the CDR3 is TGTGCCAGTAGTATGAAGGGGAACACTGAAGCTTTCTTT. Amino acid sequence: CASSMKGNTEAFF.

The genes are TRBV5-1 and TRBJ1-2; tentative D call: TRBD1 (6 bases). With 4 bases removed from V and 4 bases from J, the gap between germline ends came to 14 bases. The CDR3 is 14 amino acids. CDR1 is SGHRS and CDR2 is YFSETQ in the germline V gene. The CDR3 loop reads CASSISGEGYGYTF. CDR3 sequence (DNA): TGCGCCAGCAGCATTTCAGGGGAAGGCTATGGCTACACCTTC.

The chain carries TRBV5-1 and TRBJ2-2, with D perhaps matching TRBD2 (6 bases). Germline CDR1 and CDR2: SGHRS and YFSETQ. V was clipped by 7 bases and J by 3 bases, with 13 bases between them. This CDR3 comprises 14 residues. CDR3 DNA sequence: TGCGCCAGCTCCGGGAGAAAGGACACCGGGGAGCTGTTTTTT. The encoded protein is CASSGRKDTGELFF.

The J gene is TRBJ2-5, the V gene TRBV6-1; the match to TRBD1 covers 8 bases. The trim removed 6 bases at V and 4 bases at J, leaving 4 bases unmatched. CDR3 length: 13 amino acids. Looked up from germline, CDR1 is MNHNS and CDR2 is SASEGT. CDR3 nucleotides: TGTGCCAGCAGAAAGACAGGGGCAGAGACCCAGTACTTC. Residues: CASRKTGAETQYF.

V and J are TRBV7-3 and TRBJ1-3; the D gene is possibly TRBD1 (5 bases). There are 16 residues in the CDR3. Germline loops: CDR1 SGHTA, CDR2 FQGTGA. The germline V and J ends were trimmed by 0 bases and 0 bases, with 9 bases remaining between them. CDR3 in amino acids: CASSLTGPISGNTIYF. CDR3 coding DNA: TGTGCCAGCAGCTTAACGGGGCCCATCTCTGGAAACACCATATATTTT. Full variable domain (remainder filled in from reference TRBV7-3 and TRBJ1-3): GAGVSQTPSNKVTEKGKYVELRCDPISGHTALYWYRQSLGQGPEFLIYFQGTGAADDSGLPNDRFFAVRPEGSVSTLKIQRTERGDSAVYLCASSLTGPISGNTIYFGEGSWLTVV.

The rearrangement links TRBV6-1 to TRBJ2-2; D may be TRBD2 (6 bases). The CDR3 has 15 residues. Germline CDR1 and CDR2: MNHNS and SASEGT. Trimming removed 4 bases from V and 1 base from J, with 10 bases in between. The CDR3 nucleotides read TGTGCCAGCAGTGGATGGCGGGGGAACACCGGGGAGCTGTTTTTT. Translated, it gives CASSGWRGNTGELFF.

This clone was seen only once. The V call is TRBV5-4, the J call TRBJ2-3; 13 bases align to TRBD2. Germline CDR1 reads SGHNT; CDR2 reads YYREEE (reference sequence). The V segment lost 4 bases and the J segment 3 bases; nucleotides outside the gene matches: 8. The CDR3 covers 17 residues. The CDR3 DNA sequence: TGTGCCAGCAGCCAAGAACTAGCGGGAGGGCCTACAGATACGCAGTATTTT. This gives the protein CASSQELAGGPTDTQYF.

The chain couples TRBV30 to TRBJ1-1; no clear D. V lost 4 bases and J 4 bases, leaving 13 bases between the germline ends. Looked up from germline, CDR1 is GTSNPN and CDR2 is SVGIG (reference sequence). This CDR3 region has 13 residues. CDR3 loop: CAWMRPSPTEAFF. CDR3 coding DNA: TGTGCCTGGATGCGCCCCAGCCCCACTGAAGCTTTCTTT.

The chain uses TRBV5-1 and TRBJ2-3, with 16 bases that match TRBD2. V lost 4 bases to trimming and J lost 4 bases; unmatched junction nucleotides: 3. CDR3 length equals 16 residues. From germline, CDR1 is SGHRS and CDR2 YFSETQ. CDR3 DNA sequence: TGCGCCAGCAGCCCGGGGACTAGCGGGGGGGCAGATACGCAGTATTTT. Translating it yields CASSPGTSGGADTQYF.

The CDR3 spells CASSSYGRDRTQYF. In nucleotides, the CDR3 is TGTGCCAGCAGCTCTTACGGCCGGGACAGGACGCAGTATTTT. The chain recombines TRBV7-2 with TRBJ2-3, with 8 bases aligning to TRBD1. CDR3 length: 14 residues. The germline V gene encodes CDR1 SGHTA and CDR2 FQGNSA. With V trimmed by 4 bases and J by 9 bases, 9 bases remained unmatched.

The CDR3 DNA reads TGTGCCATCAGACAGGGGCTGAACACTGAAGCTTTCTTT. Protein product: CAIRQGLNTEAFF. The chain uses TRBV10-3 and TRBJ1-1, with TRBD1 matching 7 bases. The CDR3 loop spans 13 amino acids. Germline values: CDR1 ENHRY, CDR2 SYGVKD. The V segment lost 6 bases and the J segment 0 bases; nucleotides outside the gene matches: 1.

The V call is TRBV6-1, the J call TRBJ2-7; possible D gene TRBD2, 5 bases. The CDR3 has 13 amino acids. The V and J ends lost 2 bases and 6 bases respectively, with 11 bases between them. CDR1 and CDR2 from the germline V gene are MNHNS and SASEGT. This CDR3 reads CASSESRAGEQYF. CDR3 nucleotide sequence: TGTGCCAGCAGTGAATCGAGGGCGGGCGAGCAGTACTTC.

The J gene is TRBJ1-2, the V gene TRBV18; the match to TRBD1 covers 7 bases. V lost 5 bases and J lost 2; bases outside the gene matches: 2. CDR3 length: 13 residues. Per germline, CDR1 KGHSH and CDR2 LQKENI. CDR3 bases: TGTGCCAGCTCAGAGACAGGGAACTATGGCTACACCTTC. Translated, it gives CASSETGNYGYTF.

The rearrangement joins TRBV4-3 to TRBJ2-7, with 10 bases identical to TRBD1. Trimming cost V 3 bases and J 5 bases; bases outside gene matches: 13. CDR3 size: 17 residues. CDR1 is LGHNA and CDR2 is YSLEER in the germline V gene. DNA of the CDR3: TGCGCCAGCAGCCACTCCCCCCCGGGACAGGGGACCCACGAGCAGTACTTC. Amino acid sequence: CASSHSPPGQGTHEQYF.

The chain recombines TRBV27 with TRBJ2-7; D may match TRBD1 or TRBD2 (5 bases each). The CDR3 length is 14 residues. Trimming cost V 5 bases and J 3 bases, with 14 bases left between them. Germline CDR1 reads MNHEY; CDR2 reads SMNVEV (reference sequence). CDR3 loop: CASSPSGPYYEQYF. The CDR3 nucleotides read TGTGCCAGCAGTCCCTCGGGACCATACTACGAGCAGTACTTC.

The chain combines TRBV27 with TRBJ1-1; D is uncertain. The CDR3 is 13 residues long. The V gene lost 3 bases and the J gene lost 4 bases, with 9 bases spanning the gap. Looked up from germline, CDR1 is MNHEY and CDR2 is SMNVEV (reference sequence). For the CDR3, the DNA is TGTGCCAGCAGTTTGGGGAGAGGCACTGAAGCTTTCTTT. Its translation is CASSLGRGTEAFF.

The chain joins TRBV5-1 to TRBJ1-1; 7 bases agree with TRBD1. This CDR3 has 15 residues. J lost 0 bases, V lost 0 bases, and 2 bases had no gene match. In germline, CDR1 is SGHRS, CDR2 YFSETQ. The CDR3 bases are TGCGCCAGCAGCTTGGGACAGGGTGTGAACACTGAAGCTTTCTTT. Its protein is CASSLGQGVNTEAFF.

This chain links TRBV11-3 with TRBJ2-1; 12 bases line up with TRBD2. Germline CDR1 is SGHNT and CDR2 is YENEEA. V gave up 5 bases and J gave up 2 bases; unmatched junction bases: 10. This CDR3 contains 18 residues. CDR3 sequence: CASSKLAGGPIAYNEQFF. DNA for the CDR3: TGTGCCAGCAGCAAACTAGCGGGAGGACCTATAGCCTACAATGAGCAGTTCTTC.

The gene calls are TRBV29-1 and TRBJ1-1; D is uncertain. This CDR3 is 10 amino acids long. Germline V CDR1 and CDR2: SQVTM, ANQGSEA. The V end was cut by 1 base, the J end by 11 bases, with 8 bases between. The CDR3 coding sequence is TGCAGCGTTGAAGCCTTAGTCGCTTTCTTT. It yields the protein CSVEALVAFF. The full variable domain, with the rest looked up from reference TRBV29-1 and TRBJ1-1, is SAVISQKPSRDICQRGTSLTIQCQVDSQVTMMFWYRQQPGQSLTLIATANQGSEATYESGFVIDKFPISRPNLTFSTLTVSNMSPEDSSIYLCSVEALVAFFGQGTRLTVV.